Sequencing of this T cell receptor (beta chain) was carried out in a study of T-cell memory formation after mild COVID-19. Turning to the study itself: TCR clusters were largely donor specific.

This clonotype came up a few times. The antigen remains unidentified. TCRdb re-analysed the 5' RACE reads in MiXCR, keeping a single row per CDR3 protein. This table has about 150,000 distinct CDR3 sequences, 10% to 15% appearing once. The CDR3 extends over 13 amino acids. Trimming shortened V by 0 bases and J by 2 bases, and 4 bases separated the two germline ends. Germline CDR1 MNHNS, CDR2 SASEGT. Study-level results: Contracting clones from day 15 to 85 had balanced CD4/CD8; later expanders favoured CD4+. The study detected some responding clones in pre-infection memory, suggesting cross-reactive memory joined.

This rearrangement joins TRBV6-1 to TRBJ1-1; D uncertain. This TCR came from a young man who had mild COVID-19 (a few samples of this study predate the infection). Cell type and time point are not known. Sequencing used PBMCs or a T cell subset sorted from them (not recorded which). CDR3 in amino acids: CASSEAANTEAFF. The CDR3 DNA sequence: TGTGCCAGCAGTGAAGCGGCTAACACTGAAGCTTTCTTT.